This T cell receptor (beta chain) was recovered during a study of neurological immune-mediated disorders. The unsorted libraries originated from 2 million PBMCs kept at -80 C. In this sample, this clonotype turned up many times. Its antigen is still unknown. The cDNA was synthesized by means of template-switch 5'RACE, which was carried out with 10-nucleotide random UMIs. Over 200 million TCR-beta sequences, together covering 15-18 subjects, were produced by every individual sequencing run that was carried out. One entry per CDR3 protein results from TCRdb running MiXCR on the 5' RACE reads. The top ten clones hold just over 2.5% of a sample with about 65,000 distinct CDR3 sequences, around 4% of them seen once. Points from the study as a whole: The absence of shared CDR3 amino acid sequences among expanded clones across subjects suggests private repertoires in all groups.

Trimming left V 0 bases short and J 1 base short, with 10 bases between. From germline, CDR1 is SGHDT and CDR2 YYEEEE. This CDR3 contains 15 residues. This receptor was obtained from a man aged 50 to 59 with multiple sclerosis. The chain has TRBV5-6 and TRBJ2-5, with D uncertain. The sequencing input was PBMCs. The CDR3 reads CASSLGFISQETQYF. CDR3 DNA sequence: TGTGCCAGCAGCTTGGGGTTTATCAGCCAAGAGACCCAGTACTTC. The whole variable domain, remainder taken from reference TRBV5-6 and TRBJ2-5, is DAGVTQSPTHLIKTRGQQVTLRCSPKSGHDTVSWYQQALGQGPQFIFQYYEEEERQRGNFPDRFSGHQFPNYSSELNVNALLLGDSALYLCASSLGFISQETQYFGPGTRLLVL.